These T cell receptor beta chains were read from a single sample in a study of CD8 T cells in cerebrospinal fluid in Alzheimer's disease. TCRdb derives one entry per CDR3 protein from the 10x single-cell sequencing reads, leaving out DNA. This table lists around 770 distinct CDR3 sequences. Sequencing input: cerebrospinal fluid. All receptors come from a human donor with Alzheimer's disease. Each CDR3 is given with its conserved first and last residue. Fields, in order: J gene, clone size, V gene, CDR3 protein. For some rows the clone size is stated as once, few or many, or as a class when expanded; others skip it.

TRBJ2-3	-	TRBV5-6	CASSALAGETDTQYF
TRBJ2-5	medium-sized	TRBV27	CASSLYGTERQETQYF
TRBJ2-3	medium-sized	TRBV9	CASSVAMRRSGGPDTQYF
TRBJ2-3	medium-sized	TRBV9	CASSVGAGDTDTQYF
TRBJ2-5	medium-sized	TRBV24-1	CATPGGEEETQYF
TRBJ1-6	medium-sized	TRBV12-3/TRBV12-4	CASSPGQKDSPLHF
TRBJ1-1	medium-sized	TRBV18	CASSRGTGTNTEAFF
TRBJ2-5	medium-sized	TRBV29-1	CSVTRQGGETQYF
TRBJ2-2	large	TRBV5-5	CASSLVGSSNTGELFF
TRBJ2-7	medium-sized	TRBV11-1	CASSLAGTSTEQYF
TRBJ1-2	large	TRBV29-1	CSVDQGQSYGYTF
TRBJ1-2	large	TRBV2	CASRTDRTYGYTF
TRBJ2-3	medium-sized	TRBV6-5	CASSYLAGDSTDTQYF
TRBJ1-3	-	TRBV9	CASSVAGHGNTIYF
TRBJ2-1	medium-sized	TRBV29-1	CSAGINRQYNEQFF
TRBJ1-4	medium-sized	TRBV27	CASSFSGYEKLFF
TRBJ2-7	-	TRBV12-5	CASGLQGLGDEQYF
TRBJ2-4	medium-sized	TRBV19	CASTRDTIGNIQYF
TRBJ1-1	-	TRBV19	CASSERDREAFF
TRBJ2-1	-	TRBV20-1	CSATVPGNEQFF
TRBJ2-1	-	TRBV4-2	CASSQEGGSGGANEQFF
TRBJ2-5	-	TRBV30	CAFGQDPITRYF
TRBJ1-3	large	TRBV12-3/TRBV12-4	CASSLAVQVSGNTIYF
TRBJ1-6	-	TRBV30	CAWKNSYNSPLHF
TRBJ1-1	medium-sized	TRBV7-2	CASSPPGRGLNTEAFF
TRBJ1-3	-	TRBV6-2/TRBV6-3	CASSPRLYSGNTIYF
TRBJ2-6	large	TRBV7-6	CASSPGPPTSTGANVLTF
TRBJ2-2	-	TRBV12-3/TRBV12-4	CASTRSSLRLFF
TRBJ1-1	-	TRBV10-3	CAISGQGWSTEAFF
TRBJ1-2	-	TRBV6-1	CASSDLAQGLIGYTF
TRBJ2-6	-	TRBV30	CAWWGVSGTDDSGANVLTF
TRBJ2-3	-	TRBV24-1	CATSDSGAGRVLFTDTQYF
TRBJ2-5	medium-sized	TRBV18	CASSSRGIWETQYF
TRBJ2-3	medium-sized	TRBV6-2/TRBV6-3	CASRVAGGDTQYF
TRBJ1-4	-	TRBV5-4	CASSLVGEKLFF
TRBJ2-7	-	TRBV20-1	CSASPSTPREQYF
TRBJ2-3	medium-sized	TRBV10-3	CAISEGGDTQYF
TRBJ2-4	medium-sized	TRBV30	CAWTPIAKNIQYF
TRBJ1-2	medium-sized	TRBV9	CASTTNRGGYTF
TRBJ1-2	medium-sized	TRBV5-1	CASSPGDTRPGYTF
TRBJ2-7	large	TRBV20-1	CSARPGLAGAYEQYF
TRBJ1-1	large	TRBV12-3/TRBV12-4	CASSYGTEYTNTEAFF
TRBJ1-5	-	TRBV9	CASSVHGSNQPQHF
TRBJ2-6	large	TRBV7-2	CASSLPPLAVGANVLTF
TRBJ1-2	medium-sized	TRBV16	CASSQRTDILYGYTF
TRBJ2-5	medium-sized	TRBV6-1	CASSAALGGGETQYF
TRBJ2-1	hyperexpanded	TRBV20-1	CSAGWTGGSGEQFF
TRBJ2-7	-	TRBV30	CAWRRSSGYSYEQYF